These T cell receptor beta chains were read from a single sample in a study of shared T cell receptors in the human thymus. TCRdb's table, derived via immunoSEQ multiplex PCR, lists solely in-frame clones and lacks some. The table includes about 660,000 clones, roughly 88% detected once. This same sample was also taken into another study, of human thymus T cells.

Sequences were obtained from thymocytes. Every receptor here comes from a boy younger than two with a congenital heart defect. Each CDR3 is given with its conserved first and last residue. A D gene is named only where the DNA matches it firmly. For some rows the clone size is stated as once, few or many, or as a class when expanded; others skip it.

CDR3nt	CDR3aa	abundance	len	v_gene	j_gene	d_gene
TGCGCCAGCAGCTTGGGAGGGGGGGAATCTGGAAACACCATATATTTT	CASSLGGGESGNTIYF	NA	16	TRBV5-1	TRBJ1-3	NA
TGCGCCAGCAGCCAAGCTGAGGGAGAGACGGGAAATGAGCAGTTCTTC	CASSQAEGETGNEQFF	NA	16	TRBV4-1	TRBJ2-1	NA
TGTGCCACCAGCAGGAGGACAGGGGGGAACTATGGCTACACCTTC	CATSRRTGGNYGYTF	NA	15	TRBV15	TRBJ1-2	TRBD1
TGTGCCAGCAGCCAAGATTCGACAGGGGTTGGCTATGGCTACACCTTC	CASSQDSTGVGYGYTF	NA	16	TRBV14	TRBJ1-2	TRBD1
TGCGCCAGTCAGGGGGTGAGTCAGCCCCAGCATTTT	CASQGVSQPQHF	NA	12	TRBV10-1	TRBJ1-5	TRBD1
TGTGCCAGCAGCCCCAACGCGGTACCTAGCACAGATACGCAGTATTTT	CASSPNAVPSTDTQYF	NA	16	TRBV14	TRBJ2-3	NA
TGTGCCTGGAGTTCCCGGGAGGGGAGGGAGCAGTACTTC	CAWSSREGREQYF	NA	13	TRBV30	TRBJ2-7	TRBD2
TGTGCCAGCAGTCGTGTCCGGGACAGGGGCCGGGGTAATTCACCCCTCCACTTT	CASSRVRDRGRGNSPLHF	NA	18	TRBV28	TRBJ1-6	TRBD1
TGCAGCGTTGAATTGGGGGCTAGCGGGAGTCCTCTGTCCTACGAGCAGTACTTC	CSVELGASGSPLSYEQYF	NA	18	TRBV29-1	TRBJ2-7	TRBD2
TGCGCCAGCAGTATGACGGGAGGGCCCACCGGGGAGCTGTTTTTT	CASSMTGGPTGELFF	NA	15	TRBV5-1	TRBJ2-2	TRBD2
TGTGCCAGCAGTTTACCCCGACTAGCGGGAGCGACAGATACGCAGTATTTT	CASSLPRLAGATDTQYF	NA	17	TRBV27	TRBJ2-3	TRBD2
TGTGCCAGTAGTCCCTACGGACTGTCCTACGAGCAGTACTTC	CASSPYGLSYEQYF	few	14	TRBV19	TRBJ2-7	NA
TGTGCCAGCAGCCAAACAGGCCCCCACTCCTACGAGCAGTACTTC	CASSQTGPHSYEQYF	NA	15	TRBV6-1	TRBJ2-7	NA
TGTGCCAGCAAGCAGAGGGGGGGACGCCTCTGCTCTGGAAACACCATATATTTT	CASKQRGGRLCSGNTIYF	few	18	TRBV2	TRBJ1-3	NA
TGTGCCAGCAGCCCCGGGTTGGCCTATGGCTACACCTTC	CASSPGLAYGYTF	NA	13	TRBV14	TRBJ1-2	NA
TGTGCCAGAGAAAGCGGGGCGTTGACAGATACGCAGTATTTT	CARESGALTDTQYF	NA	14	TRBV2	TRBJ2-3	TRBD2
TGTGCCAGCTCACCCCGGGACAGGGATACCTACGAGCAGTACTTC	CASSPRDRDTYEQYF	NA	15	TRBV18	TRBJ2-7	TRBD1
TGTGCCTCCGGGGCCGGACTACTACCCTCCTACGAGCAGTACTTC	CASGAGLLPSYEQYF	NA	15	TRBV30	TRBJ2-7	NA
TGTGCCAGCTCGCCGACAGGCCGAGATCAGCCCCAGCATTTT	CASSPTGRDQPQHF	NA	14	TRBV18	TRBJ1-5	NA
TGTGCCAGCAGCTTAGCTGCGACTAGCGGGAGTGCCCACCAAGAGACCCAGTACTTC	CASSLAATSGSAHQETQYF	NA	19	TRBV11-2	TRBJ2-5	TRBD2
TGTGCCTGGAGTCCGCAGGGTTCAATGACTAATGAAAAACTGTTTTTT	CAWSPQGSMTNEKLFF	NA	16	TRBV30	TRBJ1-4	NA
TGTGCCAGCAGCCCCGAAATCCCCAGCCGACGGGGTACCTACGAGCAGTACTTC	CASSPEIPSRRGTYEQYF	NA	18	TRBV4-2	TRBJ2-7	NA
TGTGCCAGCAGTTTAAAGTACCCCGGGGGAGCCCTAATCTACGAGCAGTACTTC	CASSLKYPGGALIYEQYF	NA	18	TRBV27	TRBJ2-7	NA
TGCGCCAGCAGCCAAGGACAGGGAAGGAACTATGGCTACACCTTC	CASSQGQGRNYGYTF	NA	15	TRBV4-3	TRBJ1-2	TRBD1
TGTGCCAGCAGCTCAGCCAGGGGGCTTGGTGAAGCTTTCTTT	CASSSARGLGEAFF	NA	14	TRBV5-4	TRBJ1-1	TRBD1
TGTGCCAGCCGGAGGACAGGGATCGGGGAGCTGTTTTTT	CASRRTGIGELFF	NA	13	TRBV27	TRBJ2-2	TRBD1
TGCGCCAGCAGCCATGTAGGGAATAGCGGGAGGGCCCGAAGGGATACGCAGTATTTT	CASSHVGNSGRARRDTQYF	NA	19	TRBV4-3	TRBJ2-3	TRBD2
TGTGCCAGCACCCCTCGGGACAGGGTGGACACCGGGGAGCTGTTTTTT	CASTPRDRVDTGELFF	NA	16	TRBV28	TRBJ2-2	TRBD1
TGTGCCAGCAGTTTATCCACGCCGGGGGGTAGCAGAGATACGCAGTATTTT	CASSLSTPGGSRDTQYF	NA	17	TRBV27	TRBJ2-3	TRBD2
TGTGCCAGCAGCAAAGGGGGGACAGGGAGGGTAACTAATGAAAAACTGTTTTTT	CASSKGGTGRVTNEKLFF	NA	18	TRBV21-1	TRBJ1-4	NA
TGTGCCAGCAGCAGGGGCCGGGGCTACGAGCAGTACTTC	CASSRGRGYEQYF	NA	13	TRBV27	TRBJ2-7	NA
TGTGCCAGCAGTCAGGGGGGGGATAGCGGGAGGGCCTATGAGCAGTTCTTC	CASSQGGDSGRAYEQFF	once	17	TRBV27	TRBJ2-1	TRBD2
TGCGCCAGCAGCCAAGATGGGTCTAGCGGGAGGAACCTCCAAGAGACCCAGTACTTC	CASSQDGSSGRNLQETQYF	NA	19	TRBV4-3	TRBJ2-5	TRBD2
TGTGCCAGCAGTTTTAGGGGAAACTTAACTAGCGGGGTCAGCACAGATACGCAGTATTTT	CASSFRGNLTSGVSTDTQYF	few	20	TRBV28	TRBJ2-3	TRBD2
TGCGCCAGCAGCCAGGCCGACAGGGGTCTTCCTTTCGAGCAGTACTTC	CASSQADRGLPFEQYF	NA	16	TRBV4-1	TRBJ2-7	TRBD1
TGTGCCAGCAGGCGCAGCGGGCGGTCGGACACCGGGGAGCTGTTTTTT	CASRRSGRSDTGELFF	NA	16	TRBV9	TRBJ2-2	NA
TGTGCCAGCAGCCCTCGGTCAGGGGCCAACGTCCTGACTTTC	CASSPRSGANVLTF	NA	14	TRBV7-3	TRBJ2-6	NA
TGCGCCAGCAGCCAAGATCGTGTCAATGAGCAGTTCTTC	CASSQDRVNEQFF	NA	13	TRBV4-1	TRBJ2-1	NA
TGCGCCAGCAGCCAATTGGATATGCGGGGCCGGCTGGGACCGGAACGTCACACTGAAGCTTTCTTT	CASSQLDMRGRLGPERHTEAFF	few	22	TRBV4-3	TRBJ1-1	NA
TGTGCCAGCAGCTTAGCGGGTAGCGGGAATGAGCAGTTCTTC	CASSLAGSGNEQFF	once	14	TRBV7-2	TRBJ2-1	TRBD2
TGTGCCATCAGTGAGTCGTACCCAGTCGGGGACAGGGCCGACGAGCAGTACTTC	CAISESYPVGDRADEQYF	NA	18	TRBV10-3	TRBJ2-7	TRBD1
TGTGCCAGCAGTTACTGGGACAGGGGGTACGATCAGCCCCAGCATTTT	CASSYWDRGYDQPQHF	NA	16	TRBV28	TRBJ1-5	TRBD1
TGTGCCAGCAGTTTATTGGTCTGCGGGGACTACAATGAGCAGTTCTTC	CASSLLVCGDYNEQFF	NA	16	TRBV7-6	TRBJ2-1	NA
TGTGCCAGCAGTTTCAGGGGGCAGGGAACCGGGGAGCTGTTTTTT	CASSFRGQGTGELFF	NA	15	TRBV27	TRBJ2-2	TRBD1
TGCGCCAGCAGCCCCAGACAGGGCTACAATGAGCAGTTCTTC	CASSPRQGYNEQFF	NA	14	TRBV5-1	TRBJ2-1	TRBD1
TGTGCCAGCAGCGTGGTGGGGCAGGGGAATGGCTACACCTTC	CASSVVGQGNGYTF	NA	14	TRBV9	TRBJ1-2	NA
TGTGCCAGCACCGATCGACAGGGCGGGCAAGGTGGCTACACCTTC	CASTDRQGGQGGYTF	once	15	TRBV11-3	TRBJ1-2	TRBD1
TGTGCCAGCAGTTATTGGAGGGACGGCGGCAAGGATACGCAGTATTTT	CASSYWRDGGKDTQYF	NA	16	TRBV6-5	TRBJ2-3	NA
TGTGCCAGTAGTATCCACCACGGCGGGAGGTCGTATTATGAGCAGTTCTTC	CASSIHHGGRSYYEQFF	NA	17	TRBV19	TRBJ2-1	TRBD2
TGTGCCAGCAGCGCACCAAAGGGGGCGCGGGGGGCCAACGTCCTGACTTTC	CASSAPKGARGANVLTF	NA	17	TRBV9	TRBJ2-6	TRBD1
TGTGCCAGCAGTTTAACCGGGACAGGGAACCACGAGCAGTACTTC	CASSLTGTGNHEQYF	few	15	TRBV27	TRBJ2-7	TRBD1